The sequence of this T cell receptor (beta chain) was determined in a study of shared clonotypes between healthy human individuals. Looking at the study overall: Donors, aged 18 to 49, were a couple of women and three men. The study's findings and limits: Only blood underwent sampling, and tissue repertoires likely differ.

This clone was detected many times. Its antigen is still unknown. V lost 10 bases and J lost 0; bases outside the gene matches: 5. The CDR3 extends over 13 amino acids. The germline gives CDR1 MDHEN, CDR2 SYDVKM. The assay used deep level. Repertoires were generated with immunoSEQ multiplex PCR, while TCRdb's copy carries only in-frame clones and drops some. The sample has approximately 510,000 clones, about four fifths seen once. The V and J genes are TRBV28 and TRBJ1-1, with 7 bases matching TRBD1. This sequence originates from a woman between 35 and 50 years old in good health. Some clones in this sample may be carry-over from other donors' samples. Sequencing was carried out using PBMCs. The CDR3, as DNA: TGTGCCATCGCAACAGGGGTGAACACTGAAGCTTTCTTT. It translates to CAIATGVNTEAFF.